This T cell receptor (beta chain) is from a study of blood T cell repertoires in COVID-19. The V gene lost 0 bases and the J gene lost 6 bases, with 12 bases spanning the gap. The CDR3 is 15 amino acids. CDR1 is SGHNT and CDR2 is YYREEE in the germline V gene (reference sequence). This clone has only a few counts. Assay: immunoSEQ multiplex PCR; the TCRdb copy retains only in-frame clones and omits some. This table holds 200,000 to 250,000 clones, 75% to 90% found once. The chain carries TRBV5-4 and TRBJ1-4; D uncertain. What was sequenced was peripheral blood. This sequence originates from a man aged 25-40 years who had recovered from COVID-19. CDR3 coding DNA: TGTGCCAGCAGCTTGGGCGCCCGCGGGGATGAAAAACTGTTTTTT. It is translated as CASSLGARGDEKLFF.